The entry below gives a single T cell receptor (beta chain) sequence along with its context. Its target is not known. Sequence at one end of the junction differs from germline and may be a read error. This sample was taken from a study of tumor and adjacent non-tumor tissue in lung cancer. Study-wide findings and caveats: TCR diversity was significantly greater in tumor than normal lung tissue.

TCRbeta libraries were built with three rounds of nested PCR, modified from ARM-PCR. MiXCR, run by TCRdb on the multiplex PCR reads, gives a single entry per CDR3 protein. The sample has about 80,000 distinct CDR3 sequences, 80% to 90% seen once. This sample's RNA came from whole unsorted tissue. More than 3 cm separated this lung sample from the edge of the tumor. This TCR came from a man in his sixties with non-small cell lung cancer. The sample comprised distant non-tumor lung tissue.

CDR3: CARSLLHSSEAFF. CDR3 nucleotide sequence: TGTGCCAGGAGCTTGCTTCATAGCAGTGAAGCTTTCTTT. The chain is built from TRBV5-6 and TRBJ1-1; D remains ambiguous. Germline V gene lookup returns CDR1 SGHDT and CDR2 YYEEEE. The CDR3 spans 13 residues.